This T cell receptor (beta chain) originates from a study of T cell repertoires in cytomegalovirus infection. Study-level information: Public TCR beta signatures indicated both CMV infection and matching HLA type.

A single record per CDR3 protein comes from TCRdb applying MiXCR to the reads. The sample holds around 740,000 distinct CDR3 sequences; under 40% are singletons and the top ten take around 2.8%. V shed 0 bases and J shed 4 bases, with 12 bases lying between them. This CDR3 has 15 amino acids. CDR1 and CDR2 from the germline V gene are SGHRS and YFSETQ. Broader study findings: The ex vivo response was dominated by HLA-C-restricted CMV-specific TCR beta clonotypes. Identification of carriers of CMV plus the relevant HLA was performed using cumulative public TCR beta family frequency.

A word on this clonotype: Its antigen is unknown.

This receptor was identified in a human donor in good health (CMV status not recorded). Some clones in this sample may be carry-over from other donors' samples. The J gene is TRBJ2-3, the V gene TRBV5-1; D perhaps matches TRBD1 (5 bases). The source material was PBMCs. The CDR3 here is CASSLDQGDADTQYF. As DNA, the CDR3 is TGCGCCAGCAGCTTGGACCAGGGCGATGCAGATACGCAGTATTTT.